This T cell receptor (beta chain) was sequenced in a study of memory B cells and T cells in multiple sclerosis. Germline V gene data show CDR1 as DFQATT and CDR2 as SNEGSKA (reference sequence). Trimming shortened V by 5 bases and J by 12 bases, and 14 bases separated the two germline ends. This CDR3 region has 11 residues. Separate sequencing covered autoproliferating (CFSE-dim) and non-proliferating (CFSE-high) T cells from stimulus-free culture. Cultures began with roughly 5x10^7 CFSE-labeled PBMCs, unstimulated for 7 to 8 days, with replicate wells pooled. The PBMCs received approximately 0.5 uM CFSE and serum-free culture with no added stimuli. The assay was immunoSEQ multiplex PCR, and TCRdb's table has in-frame clones only and misses some. This repertoire shows some 48,000 clones, approximately 80% found once; its top ten account for 0.85% to 1.2%. Comments on this clone: Its target is not known.

The material sequenced was PBMCs from blood kept in culture. J is TRBJ2-1 and V is TRBV20-1; perhaps TRBD2 as D (7 bases). This TCR was recovered from a human donor with multiple sclerosis. The CDR3 reads CSAFWGGSQFF. The CDR3 DNA follows: TGCAGTGCTTTCTGGGGGGGCTCGCAGTTCTTC.